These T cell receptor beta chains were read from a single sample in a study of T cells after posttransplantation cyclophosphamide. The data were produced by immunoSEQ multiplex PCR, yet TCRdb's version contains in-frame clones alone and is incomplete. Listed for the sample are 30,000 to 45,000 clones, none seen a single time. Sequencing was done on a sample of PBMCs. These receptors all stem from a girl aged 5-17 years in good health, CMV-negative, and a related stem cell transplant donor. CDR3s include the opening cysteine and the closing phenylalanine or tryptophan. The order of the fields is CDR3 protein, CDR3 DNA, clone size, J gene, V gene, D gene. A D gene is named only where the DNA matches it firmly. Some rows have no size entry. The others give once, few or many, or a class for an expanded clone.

CDR3: CASSVWTGGAGYTF
DNA: TGTGCCAGCAGTGTGTGGACAGGGGGCGCGGGCTACACCTTC
size: many
J: TRBJ1-2
V: TRBV2
D: TRBD1

CDR3: CASSADLSGYNEQFF
DNA: TGTGCCAGCAGCGCGGACTTGTCAGGATACAATGAGCAGTTCTTC
size: few
J: TRBJ2-1
V: TRBV9
D: -

CDR3: CASSSPGTSSEQFF
DNA: TGTGCCAGCAGTTCCCCCGGGACTAGTAGTGAGCAGTTCTTC
size: -
J: TRBJ2-1
V: TRBV28
D: TRBD2

CDR3: CASRSGGRLDEQYF
DNA: TGTGCCAGCAGGAGCGGGGGGCGCTTGGACGAGCAGTACTTC
size: -
J: TRBJ2-7
V: TRBV6-6
D: TRBD2

CDR3: CSVTAPSYEQYF
DNA: TGCAGCGTGACAGCACCCTCCTACGAGCAGTACTTC
size: -
J: TRBJ2-7
V: TRBV29-1
D: -

CDR3: CASSPGGQDAYEQYF
DNA: TGTGCCAGCAGCCCCGGAGGGCAGGACGCCTACGAGCAGTACTTC
size: few
J: TRBJ2-7
V: TRBV28
D: -

CDR3: CASSPSDQPQHF
DNA: TGTGCCAGCTCACCATCTGATCAGCCCCAGCATTTT
size: many
J: TRBJ1-5
V: TRBV18
D: -

CDR3: CASTNRGGGYTF
DNA: TGTGCCAGCACCAACAGGGGTGGTGGCTACACCTTC
size: many
J: TRBJ1-2
V: TRBV7-2
D: TRBD1

CDR3: CASTLSPGGAYEQYF
DNA: TGCGCCAGCACCTTGTCCCCCGGGGGGGCCTACGAGCAGTACTTC
size: many
J: TRBJ2-7
V: TRBV5-1
D: TRBD2

CDR3: CASSSEGGSNQPQHF
DNA: TGCGCCAGCAGCTCTGAGGGAGGTAGCAATCAGCCCCAGCATTTT
size: many
J: TRBJ1-5
V: TRBV5-1
D: -

CDR3: CASYTGTGSREQYF
DNA: TGCGCCAGTTATACCGGGACAGGGTCTCGCGAGCAGTACTTC
size: many
J: TRBJ2-7
V: TRBV5-1
D: TRBD1

CDR3: CASSQGAWETQYF
DNA: TGCGCCAGCAGCCAGGGGGCCTGGGAGACCCAGTACTTC
size: few
J: TRBJ2-5
V: TRBV4-1
D: -

CDR3: CASSTVPGQGAYGYTF
DNA: TGTGCCAGCAGCACCGTCCCGGGACAGGGGGCCTATGGCTACACCTTC
size: many
J: TRBJ1-2
V: TRBV5-5
D: TRBD1

CDR3: CSVTGYTGELFF
DNA: TGCAGCGTTACAGGATACACCGGGGAGCTGTTTTTT
size: -
J: TRBJ2-2
V: TRBV29-1
D: -

CDR3: CASSTLWAGTSYEQYF
DNA: TGTGCCAGCAGTACCCTTTGGGCAGGAACCTCCTACGAGCAGTACTTC
size: many
J: TRBJ2-7
V: TRBV28
D: -

CDR3: CASSFVPSSYNEQFF
DNA: TGTGCCAGCAGCTTTGTTCCGAGCTCCTACAATGAGCAGTTCTTC
size: -
J: TRBJ2-1
V: TRBV7-8
D: -

CDR3: CASSQDLAIVGNEQFF
DNA: TGCGCCAGCAGCCAAGATCTAGCGATAGTGGGCAATGAGCAGTTCTTC
size: many
J: TRBJ2-1
V: TRBV4-3
D: -

CDR3: CAISRIPGTSGRGSSYNEQFF
DNA: TGTGCCATCAGTAGAATACCCGGGACTAGCGGGAGAGGGAGCTCCTACAATGAGCAGTTCTTC
size: many
J: TRBJ2-1
V: TRBV10-3
D: TRBD2

CDR3: CASSTGTGDEQYF
DNA: TGTGCCAGCAGCACGGGGACAGGGGACGAGCAGTACTTC
size: few
J: TRBJ2-7
V: TRBV7-2
D: TRBD1

CDR3: CASSLTGNQPQHF
DNA: TGTGCCAGCAGCTTAACTGGCAATCAGCCCCAGCATTTT
size: few
J: TRBJ1-5
V: TRBV7-2
D: -

CDR3: CASSLDHWERGLPEQFF
DNA: TGTGCCAGCAGCTTAGACCATTGGGAGCGGGGCCTACCCGAGCAGTTCTTC
size: few
J: TRBJ2-1
V: TRBV7-9
D: TRBD2

CDR3: CASYRGENSPLHF
DNA: TGTGCCAGCTACAGGGGGGAGAATTCACCCCTCCACTTT
size: few
J: TRBJ1-6
V: TRBV6-5
D: TRBD1

CDR3: CASRLDGAGNTEAFF
DNA: TGTGCCAGCAGGCTAGATGGGGCCGGGAACACTGAAGCTTTCTTT
size: many
J: TRBJ1-1
V: TRBV14
D: -

CDR3: CASKKGQPNSPLHF
DNA: TGTGCCAGCAAAAAGGGACAGCCGAATTCACCCCTCCACTTT
size: many
J: TRBJ1-6
V: TRBV28
D: TRBD1

CDR3: CASSIRDAAEYGYTF
DNA: TGTGCCAGCAGCATACGGGATGCAGCGGAATATGGCTACACCTTC
size: many
J: TRBJ1-2
V: TRBV9
D: -